Below, 15 T cell receptor beta chains from the same sample are listed, as sequenced in a study of cytomegalovirus exposure and HLA in healthy donors. The study ran its PCR with 60 Vbeta and 13 Jbeta primers. TCRdb's table, derived via immunoSEQ multiplex PCR, lists solely in-frame clones and lacks some. Of 24,000 or so clones in the sample, 79% were seen once. Material for sequencing was PBMCs. The receptors here all came from a male donor in good health and CMV-seronegative.

The chain employs TRBV2 and TRBJ2-5; TRBD1 aligns across 11 bases. The CDR3 contains 17 residues. Trimming removed 7 bases from V and 5 bases from J; junction bases left unmatched: 15. Germline V gives CDR1 SNHLY, CDR2 FYNNEI. CDR3 loop: CASKRRGQGGREETQYF. Here the CDR3 DNA reads TGTGCCAGCAAGCGTAGGGGACAGGGGGGGAGAGAGGAGACCCAGTACTTC.

The V gene is TRBV4-2, the J gene TRBJ2-3; TRBD2 matches 7 bases. The CDR3 contains 17 residues. Germline V gives CDR1 LGHNA, CDR2 YNFKEQ. J was trimmed by 0 bases and V by 2 bases; bases with no gene match: 8. The CDR3 spells CASSQRPSGSSTDTQYF. The DNA of the CDR3 is TGTGCCAGCAGCCAACGACCTAGCGGCTCCAGCACAGATACGCAGTATTTT.

The J gene is TRBJ1-1, the V gene TRBV19, with a tentative D call TRBD1 (6 bases). The CDR3 has 15 residues. Trimming took 1 base from V and 5 from J, leaving 14 bases between them. The germline V gene encodes CDR1 LNHDA and CDR2 SQIVND (reference sequence). The chain's CDR3 is CASSIALGARTEAFF. The CDR3, as DNA: TGTGCCAGTAGTATAGCTTTGGGGGCGCGGACTGAAGCTTTCTTT. Using reference TRBV19 and TRBJ1-1 for the parts outside the CDR3, the full variable domain is DGGITQSPKYLFRKEGQNVTLSCEQNLNHDAMYWYRQDPGQGLRLIYYSQIVNDFQKGDIAEGYSVSREKKESFPLTVTSAQKNPTAFYLCASSIALGARTEAFFGQGTRLTVV.

This chain uses TRBV5-6 with TRBJ2-3, with 11 bases identical to TRBD1. The V segment lost 0 bases and the J segment 9 bases; nucleotides outside the gene matches: 12. This CDR3 is built from 17 residues. CDR1 SGHDT and CDR2 YYEEEE come from the germline V gene. The CDR3 region is CASSLAGWRTGGGTQYF. In DNA form, the CDR3 reads TGTGCCAGCAGCTTGGCCGGATGGAGGACAGGGGGCGGAACGCAGTATTTT.

The V and J genes are TRBV4-2 and TRBJ2-7; D unresolved. This CDR3 has 15 residues. Germline-derived CDR1 and CDR2 are LGHNA and YNFKEQ. V lost 0 bases, J lost 2 bases, and 11 bases lay in between. The CDR3 spells CASSQDLAATYEQYF. Written as DNA, the CDR3 is TGTGCCAGCAGCCAAGATTTAGCTGCTACCTACGAGCAGTACTTC.

This clone was seen a handful of times. The chain employs TRBV10-3 and TRBJ1-2; 11 bases are shared with TRBD1. CDR1 is ENHRY and CDR2 is SYGVKD in the germline V gene. The V and J ends lost 3 bases and 8 bases, in that order; junction bases with no gene match: 2. The CDR3 runs to 13 residues. The CDR3 DNA is TGTGCCATCAGTGAAGGACAGGGGGCGGGCTACACCTTC. Translated, it gives CAISEGQGAGYTF.

The chain is built from TRBV4-2 and TRBJ2-6; possibly TRBD2 for D (6 bases). Trimming left V 0 bases short and J 1 base short, with 19 bases between. This CDR3 contains 20 residues. Per germline, CDR1 LGHNA and CDR2 YNFKEQ. The DNA of the CDR3 is TGTGCCAGCAGCCAAGATCTAGGTCGACTAGGCGGGTCTGGGGCCAACGTCCTGACTTTC. Translating it yields CASSQDLGRLGGSGANVLTF.

This clone is a singleton in its sample. This chain joins TRBV7-2 and TRBJ1-4; tentative D call: TRBD1 (6 bases). Looked up from germline, CDR1 is SGHTA and CDR2 is FQGNSA. V gave up 5 bases and J gave up 2 bases, with 9 bases separating them. This CDR3 contains 14 residues. CDR3 DNA sequence: TGTGCCAGCAGCCAGGGGACGACTAATGAAAAACTGTTTTTT. This codes for CASSQGTTNEKLFF.

The rearrangement uses TRBV30 and TRBJ1-1, with TRBD1 matching 7 bases. The J segment lost 7 bases and the V segment lost 0 bases, leaving 11 bases of the junction unmatched. Germline CDR1 reads GTSNPN; CDR2 reads SVGIG (reference sequence). This CDR3 has 15 amino acids. The CDR3: CAWSVADRDSSEAFF. The DNA for the CDR3 is TGTGCCTGGAGTGTAGCCGACAGGGATTCCAGTGAAGCTTTCTTT.

The chain recombines TRBV15 with TRBJ2-2; possibly TRBD2 for D (5 bases). Per germline, CDR1 LNHNV and CDR2 YYDKDF (reference sequence). Trimming removed 1 base from V and 4 bases from J, with 10 bases in between. This CDR3 is built from 15 residues. CDR3 sequence: CATSRVGVFTGELFF. The CDR3, as DNA: TGTGCCACCAGCAGAGTCGGGGTCTTCACCGGGGAGCTGTTTTTT.

V usage is TRBV5-1 and J usage is TRBJ2-5; TRBD2 aligns across 13 bases. Losses at the gene ends were 0 bases for V and 1 base for J; bases not matched to a gene: 9. The CDR3 consists of 19 residues. Germline CDR1 reads SGHRS; CDR2 reads YFSETQ. For the CDR3, the DNA is TGCGCCAGCAGCTTGGCTCCCCTTACTAGCGGGGGGGCCCAAGAGACCCAGTACTTC. Its translation is CASSLAPLTSGGAQETQYF. The full variable domain, completed using reference TRBV5-1 and TRBJ2-5, is KAGVTQTPRYLIKTRGQQVTLSCSPISGHRSVSWYQQTPGQGLQFLFEYFSETQRNKGNFPGRFSGRQFSNSRSEMNVSTLELGDSALYLCASSLAPLTSGGAQETQYFGPGTRLLVL.

This rearrangement joins TRBV19 to TRBJ2-2; 14 positions agree with TRBD2. Germline-derived CDR1 and CDR2 are LNHDA and SQIVND (reference sequence). This CDR3 has 21 residues. Trimming at V came to 2 bases and at J to 8 bases, leaving 19 bases not matched to a gene. CDR3 sequence: CASSIKAGTGGLAGVPGELFF. In nucleotides, the CDR3 is TGTGCCAGTAGTATAAAGGCCGGGACAGGGGGACTAGCGGGAGTACCAGGGGAGCTGTTTTTT.

V usage is TRBV4-2 and J usage is TRBJ1-5; no clear D gene. Looked up from germline, CDR1 is LGHNA and CDR2 is YNFKEQ. V was cut by 0 bases and J by 4 bases, with 10 bases left in between. The length of the CDR3 is 15 residues. In nucleotides, the CDR3 is TGTGCCAGCAGCCAAGAGGTCGGGGAGAATCAGCCCCAGCATTTT. It is translated as CASSQEVGENQPQHF.

The chain joins TRBV5-1 to TRBJ1-6, with D maybe TRBD1 (5 bases). Per germline, CDR1 SGHRS and CDR2 YFSETQ. The CDR3 consists of 15 residues. V lost 4 bases and J lost 4, with 12 bases in between. DNA of the CDR3: TGCGCCAGCAGCATCGGGGGAATATATAATTCACCCCTCCACTTT. Protein: CASSIGGIYNSPLHF.

The J gene is TRBJ2-7, the V gene TRBV6-1; 10 bases are shared with TRBD2. There are 15 residues in the CDR3. Germline assignment: CDR1 MNHNS and CDR2 SASEGT. V dropped 0 bases and J dropped 2; count of bases not matched to a gene: 1. The CDR3 nucleotides are TGTGCCAGCAGTGAAGCGCTAGCGGGAGCCTACGAGCAGTACTTC. Protein product: CASSEALAGAYEQYF.